A selection of T cell receptor beta chains follows, all from one sample in a study of T cell repertoires in cytomegalovirus infection. Which antigens these TCRs recognize remains unknown. MiXCR, run by TCRdb on the reads, gives a single entry per CDR3 protein. The repertoire holds approximately 120,000 distinct CDR3 sequences, with more than 25% as singletons. The sequencing used CD8+ T cells from cultured PBMCs, collected from culture after CMV antigen stimulation. Receptors originate from a human donor in good health (CMV status not recorded). Some clones in this sample may be carry-over from other donors' samples. Both conserved end residues are trimmed from each CDR3. Each record gives: V gene, J gene, CDR3 protein.

TRBV20-1,TRBJ2-7,SARRADYEQY
TRBV20-1,TRBJ2-7,SARATWLAYEQY
TRBV7-6,TRBJ2-7,ASSVGQGFSYEQY
TRBV7-9,TRBJ2-3,ASSPTSGGNTDTQY
TRBV6-1,TRBJ2-7,ASTKTRDRAYEQY
TRBV5-6,TRBJ2-7,ASSSARGISYEQY
TRBV6-5,TRBJ2-3,ASSLVQITSTDTQY
TRBV10-3,TRBJ1-2,ATHPQTGKEGYT
TRBV20-1,TRBJ2-1,SARVRETGGGNEQF
TRBV15,TRBJ2-6,ATSNGRQGDSIFSGANVLT
TRBV7-6,TRBJ2-5,ASSRGGPTQY
TRBV11-2,TRBJ1-6,ASSFEDSNSPLH
TRBV19,TRBJ1-4,ASSQGLQKEKLF
TRBV5-1,TRBJ2-1,ASSFSGSRMNEQF
TRBV6-5,TRBJ1-2,ASSYPTGYGYT
TRBV3-1,TRBJ2-2,ASSRTGPVLAGELF
TRBV4-2,TRBJ2-7,ASSQVGVGYEQY
TRBV27,TRBJ1-2,ASSPGTGYNGYT
TRBV27,TRBJ1-1,ASSAPGHLNTEAF